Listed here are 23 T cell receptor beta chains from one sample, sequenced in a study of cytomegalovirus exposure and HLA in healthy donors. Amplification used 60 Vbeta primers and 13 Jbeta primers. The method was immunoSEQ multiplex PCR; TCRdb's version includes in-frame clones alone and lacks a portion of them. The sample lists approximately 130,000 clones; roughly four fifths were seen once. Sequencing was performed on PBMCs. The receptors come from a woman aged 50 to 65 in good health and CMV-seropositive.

This CDR3 reads CASSINPGGAEAFF. As DNA, the CDR3 is TGTGCCAGTAGTATAAATCCCGGAGGGGCTGAAGCTTTCTTT. This chain joins TRBV19 and TRBJ1-1, with D possibly TRBD1 on 5 matching bases. Per the germline V gene, CDR1 is LNHDA and CDR2 is SQIVND (reference sequence). V was cut by 2 bases and J by 6 bases, with 13 bases left in between. The CDR3 contains 14 residues.

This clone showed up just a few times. The CDR3 protein is CASGWVSGGTGELFF. In nucleotides, the CDR3 is TGTGCTAGTGGTTGGGTATCGGGGGGCACCGGGGAGCTGTTTTTT. The chain combines TRBV12-5 with TRBJ2-2; 7 nucleotides line up with TRBD2. The CDR3 contains 15 residues. J gave up 4 bases and V 4 bases, and 6 bases lay outside the gene matches. In germline, CDR1 is LGHNT, CDR2 FRNRAP.

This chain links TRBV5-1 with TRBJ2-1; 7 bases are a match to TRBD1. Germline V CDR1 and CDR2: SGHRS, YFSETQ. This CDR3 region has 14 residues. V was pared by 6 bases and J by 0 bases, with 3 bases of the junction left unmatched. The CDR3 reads CASNRQGSYNEQFF. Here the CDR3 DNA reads TGCGCCAGCAATCGACAGGGCTCCTACAATGAGCAGTTCTTC.

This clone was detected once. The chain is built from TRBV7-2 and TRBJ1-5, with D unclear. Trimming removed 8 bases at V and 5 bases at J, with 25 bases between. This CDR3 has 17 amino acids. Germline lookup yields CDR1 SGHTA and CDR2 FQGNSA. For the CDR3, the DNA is TGTGCCAGCTCGTCCCCGGGAAGTGGGTTTAGGGATCAGCCCCAGCATTTT. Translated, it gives CASSSPGSGFRDQPQHF.

The CDR3: CASSLAEGAADTEAFF. CDR3 nucleotide sequence: TGTGCCAGCAGCTTAGCCGAGGGAGCGGCGGACACTGAAGCTTTCTTT. The chain carries TRBV7-8 and TRBJ1-1; D gene unclear. This CDR3 is 16 amino acids long. Trimming took 0 bases from V and 3 from J, leaving 14 bases between them. Germline-derived CDR1 and CDR2 are SGHVS and FQNEAQ.

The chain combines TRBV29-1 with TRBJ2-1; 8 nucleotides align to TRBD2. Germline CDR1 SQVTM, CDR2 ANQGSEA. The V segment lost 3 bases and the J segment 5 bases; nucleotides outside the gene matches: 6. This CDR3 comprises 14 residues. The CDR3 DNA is TGCAGCGTTGAGGCTAGCGGGTCCGACAATGAGCAGTTCTTC. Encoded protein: CSVEASGSDNEQFF.

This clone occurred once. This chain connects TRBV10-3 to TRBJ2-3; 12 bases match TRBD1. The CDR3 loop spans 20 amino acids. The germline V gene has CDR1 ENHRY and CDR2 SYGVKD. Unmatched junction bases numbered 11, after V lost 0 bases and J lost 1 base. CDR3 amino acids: CAISESLGTGGAHRTDTQYF. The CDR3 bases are TGTGCCATCAGTGAGTCTTTAGGGACAGGGGGCGCGCATCGCACAGATACGCAGTATTTT.

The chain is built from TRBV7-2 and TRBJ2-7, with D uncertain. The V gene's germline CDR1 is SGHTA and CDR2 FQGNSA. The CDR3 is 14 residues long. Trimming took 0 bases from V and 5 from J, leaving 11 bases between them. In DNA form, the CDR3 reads TGTGCCAGCAGCTTAGCCCTATTCCCGGACGAGCAGTACTTC. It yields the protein CASSLALFPDEQYF. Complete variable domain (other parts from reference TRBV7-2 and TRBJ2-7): GAGVSQSPSNKVTEKGKDVELRCDPISGHTALYWYRQSLGQGLEFLIYFQGNSAPDKSGLPSDRFSAERTGGSVSTLTIQRTQQEDSAVYLCASSLALFPDEQYFGPGTRLTVT.

CDR3 region: CASSFPGLTRELFF. CDR3 in DNA: TGTGCCAGCAGCTTCCCGGGACTCACACGGGAGCTGTTTTTT. The rearrangement links TRBV7-2 to TRBJ2-2; maybe TRBD2 (6 bases). The germline gives CDR1 SGHTA, CDR2 FQGNSA. V lost 3 bases and J lost 9, with 14 bases in between. The CDR3 contains 14 residues.

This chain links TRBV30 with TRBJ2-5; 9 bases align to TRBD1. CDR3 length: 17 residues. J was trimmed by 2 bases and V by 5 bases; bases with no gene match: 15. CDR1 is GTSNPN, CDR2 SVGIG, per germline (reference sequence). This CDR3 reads CAWDGDRVGLGQETQYF. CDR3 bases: TGTGCCTGGGATGGGGACAGGGTGGGACTCGGACAAGAGACCCAGTACTTC. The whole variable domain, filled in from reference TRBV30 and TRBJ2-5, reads SQTIHQWPATLVQPVGSPLSLECTVEGTSNPNLYWYRQAAGRGLQLLFYSVGIGQISSEVPQNLSASRPQDRQFILSSKKLLLSDSGFYLCAWDGDRVGLGQETQYFGPGTRLLVL.

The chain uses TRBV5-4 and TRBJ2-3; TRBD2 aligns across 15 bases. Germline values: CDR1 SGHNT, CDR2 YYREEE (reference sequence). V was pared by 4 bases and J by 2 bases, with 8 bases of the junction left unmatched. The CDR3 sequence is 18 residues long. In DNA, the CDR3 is TGTGCCAGCAGCGGAACTGGGACTAGCGGGGGGTTCACAGATACGCAGTATTTT. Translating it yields CASSGTGTSGGFTDTQYF.

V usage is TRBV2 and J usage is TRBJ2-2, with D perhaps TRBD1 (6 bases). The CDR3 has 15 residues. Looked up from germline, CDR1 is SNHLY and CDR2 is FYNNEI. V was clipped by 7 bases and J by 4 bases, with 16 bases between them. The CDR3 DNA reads TGTGCCAGCACCCTTGGGCAGGGGTCCACCGGGGAGCTGTTTTTT. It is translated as CASTLGQGSTGELFF.

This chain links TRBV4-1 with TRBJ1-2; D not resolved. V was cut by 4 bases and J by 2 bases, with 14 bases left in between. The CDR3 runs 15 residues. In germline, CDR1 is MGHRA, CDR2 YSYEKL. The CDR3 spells CASSLSESGNYGYTF. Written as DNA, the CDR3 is TGCGCCAGCAGCCTAAGTGAGTCGGGAAACTATGGCTACACCTTC.

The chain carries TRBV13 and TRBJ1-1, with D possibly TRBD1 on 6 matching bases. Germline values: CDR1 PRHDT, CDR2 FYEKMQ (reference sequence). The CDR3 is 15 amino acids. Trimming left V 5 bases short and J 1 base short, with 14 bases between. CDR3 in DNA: TGTGCCAGCAGCCCGCGGACAGAGCCGAACACTGAAGCTTTCTTT. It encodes CASSPRTEPNTEAFF.

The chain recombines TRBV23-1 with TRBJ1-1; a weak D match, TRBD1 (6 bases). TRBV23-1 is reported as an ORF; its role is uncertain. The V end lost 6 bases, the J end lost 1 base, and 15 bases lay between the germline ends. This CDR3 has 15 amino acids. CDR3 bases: TGCGCCAGCAGACCTCGGGGGGCGACGAACACTGAAGCTTTCTTT. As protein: CASRPRGATNTEAFF.

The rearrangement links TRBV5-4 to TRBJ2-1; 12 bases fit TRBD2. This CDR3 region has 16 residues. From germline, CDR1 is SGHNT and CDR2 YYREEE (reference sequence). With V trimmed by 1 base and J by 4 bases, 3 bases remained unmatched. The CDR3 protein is CASSLPSGGVYNEQFF. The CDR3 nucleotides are TGTGCCAGCAGCTTGCCTAGCGGGGGGGTTTACAATGAGCAGTTCTTC.

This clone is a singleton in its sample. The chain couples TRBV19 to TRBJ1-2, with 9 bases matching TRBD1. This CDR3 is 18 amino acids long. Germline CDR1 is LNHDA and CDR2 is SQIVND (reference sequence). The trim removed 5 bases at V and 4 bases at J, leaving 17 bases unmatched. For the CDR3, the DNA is TGTGCCAGTAGTTCCTACGGGGGGACAGGGAGCCCACCCTATGGCTACACCTTC. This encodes CASSSYGGTGSPPYGYTF.

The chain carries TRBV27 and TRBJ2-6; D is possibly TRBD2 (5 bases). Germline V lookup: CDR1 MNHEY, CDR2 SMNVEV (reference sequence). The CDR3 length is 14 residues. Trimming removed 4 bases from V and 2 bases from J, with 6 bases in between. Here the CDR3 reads CASSSGTGANVLTF. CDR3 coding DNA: TGTGCCAGCAGTTCCGGGACTGGGGCCAACGTCCTGACTTTC.

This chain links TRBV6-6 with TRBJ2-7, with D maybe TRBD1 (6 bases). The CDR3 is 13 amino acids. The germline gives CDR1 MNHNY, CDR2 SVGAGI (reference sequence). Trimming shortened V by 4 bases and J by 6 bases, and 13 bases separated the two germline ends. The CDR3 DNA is TGTGCCAGCAGTTCGTTTACAGGGCTCGAGCAGTACTTC. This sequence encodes CASSSFTGLEQYF.

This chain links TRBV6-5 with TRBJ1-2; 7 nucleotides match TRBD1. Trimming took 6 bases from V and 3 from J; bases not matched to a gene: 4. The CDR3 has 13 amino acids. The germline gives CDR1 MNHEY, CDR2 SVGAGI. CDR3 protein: CASSQGVYYGYTF. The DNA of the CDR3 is TGTGCCAGCAGCCAGGGGGTGTACTATGGCTACACCTTC.

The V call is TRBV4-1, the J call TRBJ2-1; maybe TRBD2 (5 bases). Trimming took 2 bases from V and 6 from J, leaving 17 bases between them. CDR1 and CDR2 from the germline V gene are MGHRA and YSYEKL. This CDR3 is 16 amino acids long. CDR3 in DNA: TGCGCCAGCAGCCAACCCCGCTCAGGACTGAGCAATGAGCAGTTCTTC. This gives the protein CASSQPRSGLSNEQFF.

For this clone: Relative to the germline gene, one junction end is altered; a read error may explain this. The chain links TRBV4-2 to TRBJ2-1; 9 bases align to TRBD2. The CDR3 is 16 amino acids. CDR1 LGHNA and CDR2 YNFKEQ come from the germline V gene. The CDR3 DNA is TGTGCCGGCAGCCGCCTGGGACTAGCAGTGGACAATGAGCAGTTCTTC. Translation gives CAGSRLGLAVDNEQFF.

This CDR3 is CASSNRVVETQYF. The DNA for the CDR3 is TGTGCCAGCAGCAACAGGGTAGTAGAGACCCAGTACTTC. The chain employs TRBV7-8 and TRBJ2-5; weak D call: TRBD1 (6 bases). Germline CDR1 is SGHVS and CDR2 is FQNEAQ. The CDR3 spans 13 residues. V was pared by 5 bases and J by 4 bases, with 11 bases between.